These T cell receptor beta chains were read from a single sample in a study of shared clonotypes between healthy human individuals. The repertoire was sequenced with immunoSEQ multiplex PCR; TCRdb's copy has only in-frame clones and lacks some. The table has 2,100,000 or so clones, nearly 97% seen once; the top ten hold approximately 0.13%. Sequenced input: naive CD4+ T cells sorted from blood. The origin of the receptors is a young man in good health. Both conserved end residues are part of each CDR3. Each record gives: clone size, D gene, J gene, V gene, CDR3 DNA, CDR3 protein. D genes are given only for firm matches. Size tells how often a clone was seen (once, few, many) or the class of an expanded clone, and some rows leave it out.

- TRBD1 TRBJ2-7 TRBV6-1 TGTGCCAGCAGTGGGCAGGGGGCGGGCGAGCAGTACTTC CASSGQGAGEQYF
- TRBD1 TRBJ2-5 TRBV6-1 TGTGCCAGCAGTGAAAAGGGCCGTGGGACAGGGAGGGAGACCCAGTACTTC CASSEKGRGTGRETQYF
- TRBD1 TRBJ2-7 TRBV6-5 TGTGCCAGCAGTTACTCGTCAGGGGGCTCCTACGAGCAGTACTTC CASSYSSGGSYEQYF
- - TRBJ1-5 TRBV10-3 TGTGCCATCGCAGGGGATCGCAATCAGCCCCAGCATTTT CAIAGDRNQPQHF
- TRBD1 TRBJ2-2 TRBV6-1 TGTGCCAGCAGGCGACAGGGTCTCAACACCGGGGAGCTGTTTTTT CASRRQGLNTGELFF
- - TRBJ2-7 TRBV6-1 TGTGCCAGCAGTGAAGTACAGAGAACCTACGAGCAGTACTTC CASSEVQRTYEQYF
- - TRBJ2-2 TRBV7-9 TGTGCCAGCAGCTTATCCGGGTCCGGGGAGCTGTTTTTT CASSLSGSGELFF
- TRBD1 TRBJ1-2 TRBV28 TGTGCCAGCAGCCCGCCGGGACAGGAAGGATCTAACTATGGCTACACCTTC CASSPPGQEGSNYGYTF
- TRBD2 TRBJ2-7 TRBV5-1 TGCGCCAGCAGCTTTAGTGTGGGGGGGAGCTCCTACGAGCAGTACTTC CASSFSVGGSSYEQYF
- TRBD1 TRBJ2-7 TRBV5-1 TGCGCCAGCAGTCGACCAACGGGACAGGGAGTGCCTTACTCCTACGAGCAGTACTTC CASSRPTGQGVPYSYEQYF
- - TRBJ2-7 TRBV5-1 TGCGCCAGCAGCCCAACCGGGCCCGAGCAGTACTTC CASSPTGPEQYF
- - TRBJ2-7 TRBV13 TGTGCCAGCAGCCGCACAGGGTTGAGCTCCTACGAGCAGTACTTC CASSRTGLSSYEQYF
few TRBD1 TRBJ2-7 TRBV27 TGTGCCAGCAGTGTCCGGGACAGTTCCTACGAGCAGTACTTC CASSVRDSSYEQYF
- - TRBJ1-5 TRBV30 TGTGCCTGGAGTGTTAGAGGGTCGGGCAATCAGCCCCAGCATTTT CAWSVRGSGNQPQHF
- TRBD2 TRBJ2-7 TRBV5-1 TGCGCCAGCAGCTTGGATACTAGCGGGAGCTCCGAGCAGTACTTC CASSLDTSGSSEQYF
- - TRBJ1-5 TRBV6-1 TGTGCCAGTTCACAGCAGGATAGCAATCAGCCCCAGCATTTT CASSQQDSNQPQHF
- - TRBJ1-5 TRBV2 TGTGCCTCCCTAGGCGAGAGGAGTCAGCCCCAGCATTTT CASLGERSQPQHF
- - TRBJ2-1 TRBV25-1 TGTGCCAGCAGTGAGCGTTACAATGAGCAGTTCTTC CASSERYNEQFF
- - TRBJ1-4 TRBV5-1 TGCGCCAGCAGCCAAGACAATAATGAAAAACTGTTTTTT CASSQDNNEKLFF
- - TRBJ1-2 TRBV6-5 TGTGCCAGCCTAGGGGTTCCTGGCTACACCTTC CASLGVPGYTF
- - TRBJ1-2 TRBV11-2 TGTGCCAGCAGCTCATACAGCGGGGGAGGCGGCTACACCTTC CASSSYSGGGGYTF
- - TRBJ2-3 TRBV19 TGTGCCAGTAGCCAGGATGGAAGCACAGATACGCAGTATTTT CASSQDGSTDTQYF
once TRBD2 TRBJ2-7 TRBV2 TGTGCCAGCAGGGGGACTAGCGGGACCCACCTCTCCTACGAGCAGTACTTC CASRGTSGTHLSYEQYF
- - TRBJ1-5 TRBV20-1 TGCAGTGCATCCGGTGATCAGCCCCAGCATTTT CSASGDQPQHF
- - TRBJ1-5 TRBV5-4 TGTGCCAGCAGCCTTCAGGGGAATAATCAGCCCCAGCATTTT CASSLQGNNQPQHF